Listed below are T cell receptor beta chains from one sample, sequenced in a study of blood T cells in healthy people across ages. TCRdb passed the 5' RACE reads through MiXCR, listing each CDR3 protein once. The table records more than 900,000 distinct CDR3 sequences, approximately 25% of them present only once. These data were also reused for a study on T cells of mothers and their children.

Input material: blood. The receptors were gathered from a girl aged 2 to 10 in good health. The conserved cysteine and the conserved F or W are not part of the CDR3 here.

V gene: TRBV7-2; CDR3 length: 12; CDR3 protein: ASSLLDSNQPQH
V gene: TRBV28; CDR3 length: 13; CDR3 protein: ASSSNGQGNYGYT
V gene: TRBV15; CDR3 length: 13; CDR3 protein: ATTTDDRGGLKLF
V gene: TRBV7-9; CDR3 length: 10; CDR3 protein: ASSIAANEQF
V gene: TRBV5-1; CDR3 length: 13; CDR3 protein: ASSLGGGSNQPQH
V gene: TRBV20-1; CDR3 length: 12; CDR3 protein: SARFSATVGEQY
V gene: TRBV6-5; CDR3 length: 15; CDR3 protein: ASSSRGLAGGGDEQY
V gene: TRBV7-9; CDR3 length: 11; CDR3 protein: ASSLAIQETQY
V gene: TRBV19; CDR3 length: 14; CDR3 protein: ASIGTGDPGANVLT
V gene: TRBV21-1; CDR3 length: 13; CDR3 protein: ARLTIAQRRNTIY
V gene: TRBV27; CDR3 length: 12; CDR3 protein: ASSPDLFNSPLH
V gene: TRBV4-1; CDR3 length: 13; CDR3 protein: ASSQDWTVQETQY
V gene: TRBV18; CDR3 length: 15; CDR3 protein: ASSPNVGGNTLYEQY
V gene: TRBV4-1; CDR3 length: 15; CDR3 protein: ASSHPSRGALNQPQH
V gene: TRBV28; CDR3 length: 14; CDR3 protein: ASSLIAGGLTDTQY
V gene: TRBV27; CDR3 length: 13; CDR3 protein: ASSSSGQALYGYT
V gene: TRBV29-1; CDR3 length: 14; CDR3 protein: SVGPWGAGESWEQY
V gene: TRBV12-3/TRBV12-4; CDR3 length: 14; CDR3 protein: ASSTADRGPGETQY
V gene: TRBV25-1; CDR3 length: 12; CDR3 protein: ASSVTGFLGGYT